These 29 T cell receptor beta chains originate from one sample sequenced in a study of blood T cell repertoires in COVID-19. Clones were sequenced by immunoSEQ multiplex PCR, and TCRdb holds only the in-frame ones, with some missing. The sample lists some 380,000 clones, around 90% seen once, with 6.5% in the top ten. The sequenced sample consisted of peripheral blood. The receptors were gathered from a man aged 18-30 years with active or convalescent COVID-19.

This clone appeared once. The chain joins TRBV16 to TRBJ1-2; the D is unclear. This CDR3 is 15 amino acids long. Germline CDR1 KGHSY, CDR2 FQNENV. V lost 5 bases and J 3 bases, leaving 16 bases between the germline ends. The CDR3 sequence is CASSATGGGDYGYTF. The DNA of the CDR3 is TGTGCCAGCAGCGCTACGGGTGGAGGCGACTATGGCTACACCTTC.

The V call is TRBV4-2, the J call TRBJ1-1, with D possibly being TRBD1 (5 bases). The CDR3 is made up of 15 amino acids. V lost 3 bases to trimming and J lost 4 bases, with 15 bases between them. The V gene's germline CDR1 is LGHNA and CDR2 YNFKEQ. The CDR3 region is CASSHPGGGSTEAFF. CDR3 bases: TGTGCCAGCAGCCACCCTGGGGGGGGTAGCACTGAAGCTTTCTTT.

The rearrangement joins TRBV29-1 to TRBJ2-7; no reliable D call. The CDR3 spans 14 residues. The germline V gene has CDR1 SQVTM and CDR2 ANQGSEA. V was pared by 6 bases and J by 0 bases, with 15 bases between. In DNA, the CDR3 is TGCAGCGTGTCAATAACTGGTGTCTCCTACGAGCAGTACTTC. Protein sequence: CSVSITGVSYEQYF.

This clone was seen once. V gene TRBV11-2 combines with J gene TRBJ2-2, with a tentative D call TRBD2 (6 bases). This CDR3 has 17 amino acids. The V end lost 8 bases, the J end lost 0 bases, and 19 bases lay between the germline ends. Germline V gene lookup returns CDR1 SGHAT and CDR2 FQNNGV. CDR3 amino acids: CASATPSAGPNTGELFF. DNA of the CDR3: TGTGCCAGCGCCACCCCATCGGCGGGGCCGAACACCGGGGAGCTGTTTTTT.

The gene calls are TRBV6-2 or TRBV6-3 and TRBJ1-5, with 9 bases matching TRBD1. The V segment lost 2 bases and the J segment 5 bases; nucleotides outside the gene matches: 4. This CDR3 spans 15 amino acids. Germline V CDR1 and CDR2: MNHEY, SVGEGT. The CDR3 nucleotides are TGTGCCAGCAGTTACGACAGGGGGTCCCATCAGCCCCAGCATTTT. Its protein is CASSYDRGSHQPQHF.

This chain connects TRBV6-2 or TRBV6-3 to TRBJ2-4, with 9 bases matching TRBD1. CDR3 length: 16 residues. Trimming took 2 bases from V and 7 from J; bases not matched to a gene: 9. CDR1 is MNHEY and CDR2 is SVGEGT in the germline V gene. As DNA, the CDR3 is TGTGCCAGCAGTTACCCAAAGACAGGGGGTGGTAACATTCAGTACTTC. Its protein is CASSYPKTGGGNIQYF.

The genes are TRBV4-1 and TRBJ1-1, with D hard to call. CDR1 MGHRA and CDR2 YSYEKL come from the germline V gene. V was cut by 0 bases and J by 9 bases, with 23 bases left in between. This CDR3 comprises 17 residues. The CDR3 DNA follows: TGCGCCAGCAGCCAAGATCCAAGGAGCGGAACCCCCCCTCAAGCTTTCTTT. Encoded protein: CASSQDPRSGTPPQAFF.

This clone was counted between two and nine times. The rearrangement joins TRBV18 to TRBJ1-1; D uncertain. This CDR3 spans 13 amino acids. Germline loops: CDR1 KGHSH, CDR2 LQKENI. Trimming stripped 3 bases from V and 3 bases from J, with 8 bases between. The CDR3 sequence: CASSPSVDTEAFF. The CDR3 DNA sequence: TGTGCCAGCTCACCTTCGGTGGACACTGAAGCTTTCTTT.

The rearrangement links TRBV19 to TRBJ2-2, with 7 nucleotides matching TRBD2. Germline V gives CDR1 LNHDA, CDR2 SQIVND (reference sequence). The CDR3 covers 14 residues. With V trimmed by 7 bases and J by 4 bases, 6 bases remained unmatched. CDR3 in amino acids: CASTGGRSTGELFF. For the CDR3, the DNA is TGTGCCAGTACCGGGGGGAGGTCCACCGGGGAGCTGTTTTTT. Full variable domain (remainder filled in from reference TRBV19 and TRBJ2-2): DGGITQSPKYLFRKEGQNVTLSCEQNLNHDAMYWYRQDPGQGLRLIYYSQIVNDFQKGDIAEGYSVSREKKESFPLTVTSAQKNPTAFYLCASTGGRSTGELFFGEGSRLTVL.

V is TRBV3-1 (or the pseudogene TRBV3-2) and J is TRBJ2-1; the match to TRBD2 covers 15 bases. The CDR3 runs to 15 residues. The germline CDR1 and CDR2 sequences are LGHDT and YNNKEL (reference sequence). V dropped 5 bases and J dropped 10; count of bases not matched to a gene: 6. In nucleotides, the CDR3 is TGTGCCAGCAGCACCGGACTAGCGGGGGGGCTGGAGCAGTTCTTC. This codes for CASSTGLAGGLEQFF.

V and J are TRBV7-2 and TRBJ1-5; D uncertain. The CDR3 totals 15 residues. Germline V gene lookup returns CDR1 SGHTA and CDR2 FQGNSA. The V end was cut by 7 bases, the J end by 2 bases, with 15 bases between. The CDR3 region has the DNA TGTGCCAGCACCCCAGGTGCATTTGGCAATCAGCCCCAGCATTTT. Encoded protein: CASTPGAFGNQPQHF.

The CDR3 bases are TGTGCCAGCAGCTCTACAGGGATGGGGGACACTGAAGCTTTCTTT. Translated, it gives CASSSTGMGDTEAFF. V gene TRBV7-3 combines with J gene TRBJ1-1; possibly TRBD1 for D (6 bases). The V end lost 4 bases, the J end lost 3 bases, and 15 bases lay between the germline ends. The germline V gene has CDR1 SGHTA and CDR2 FQGTGA. The CDR3 consists of 15 residues.

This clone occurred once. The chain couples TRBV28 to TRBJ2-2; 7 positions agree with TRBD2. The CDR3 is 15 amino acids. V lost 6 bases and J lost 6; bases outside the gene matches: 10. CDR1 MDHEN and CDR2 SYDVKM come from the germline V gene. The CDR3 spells CASRPGRGWSGELFF. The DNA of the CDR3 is TGTGCCAGCAGGCCGGGGAGGGGATGGTCCGGGGAGCTGTTTTTT.

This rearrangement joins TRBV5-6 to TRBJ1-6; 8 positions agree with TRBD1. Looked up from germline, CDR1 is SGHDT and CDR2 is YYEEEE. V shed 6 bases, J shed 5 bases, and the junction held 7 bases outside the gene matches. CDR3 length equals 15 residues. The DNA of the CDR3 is TGTGCCAGCACCACTCGACAGGGGAATAATTCACCCCTCCACTTT. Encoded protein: CASTTRQGNNSPLHF.

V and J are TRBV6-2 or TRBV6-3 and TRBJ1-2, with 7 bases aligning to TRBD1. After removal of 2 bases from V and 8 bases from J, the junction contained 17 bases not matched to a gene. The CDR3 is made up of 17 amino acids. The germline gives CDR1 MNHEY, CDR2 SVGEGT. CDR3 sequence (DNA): TGTGCCAGCAGTTACCCCCCGGACAGGAGGAAGAATATAGGCTACACCTTC. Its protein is CASSYPPDRRKNIGYTF.

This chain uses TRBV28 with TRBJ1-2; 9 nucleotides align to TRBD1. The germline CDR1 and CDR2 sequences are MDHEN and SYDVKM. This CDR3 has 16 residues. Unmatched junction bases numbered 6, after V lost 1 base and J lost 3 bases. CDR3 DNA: TGTGCCAGCAGTTTATTAACAGGGGGCGTCGACTATGGCTACACCTTC. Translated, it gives CASSLLTGGVDYGYTF.

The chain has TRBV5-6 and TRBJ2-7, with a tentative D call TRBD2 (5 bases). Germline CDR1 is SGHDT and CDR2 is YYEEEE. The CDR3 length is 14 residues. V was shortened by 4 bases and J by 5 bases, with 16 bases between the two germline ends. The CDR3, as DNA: TGTGCCAGCAGCATTGAGGGAGTCTCTGACGAGCAGTACTTC. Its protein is CASSIEGVSDEQYF.

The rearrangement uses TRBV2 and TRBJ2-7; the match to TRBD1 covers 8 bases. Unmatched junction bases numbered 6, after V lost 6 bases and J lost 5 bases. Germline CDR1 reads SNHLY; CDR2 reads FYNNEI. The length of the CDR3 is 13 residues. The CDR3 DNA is TGTGCCAGCAGATCGGACAGGGTCAACGAGCAGTACTTC. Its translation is CASRSDRVNEQYF.

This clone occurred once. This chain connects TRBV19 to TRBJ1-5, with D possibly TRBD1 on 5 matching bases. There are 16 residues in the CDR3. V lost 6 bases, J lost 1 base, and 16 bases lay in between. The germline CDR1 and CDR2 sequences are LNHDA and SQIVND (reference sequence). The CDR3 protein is CASSPLTGKSNQPQHF. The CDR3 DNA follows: TGTGCCAGTAGCCCCCTTACAGGTAAAAGCAATCAGCCCCAGCATTTT. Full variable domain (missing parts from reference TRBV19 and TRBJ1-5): DGGITQSPKYLFRKEGQNVTLSCEQNLNHDAMYWYRQDPGQGLRLIYYSQIVNDFQKGDIAEGYSVSREKKESFPLTVTSAQKNPTAFYLCASSPLTGKSNQPQHFGDGTRLSIL.

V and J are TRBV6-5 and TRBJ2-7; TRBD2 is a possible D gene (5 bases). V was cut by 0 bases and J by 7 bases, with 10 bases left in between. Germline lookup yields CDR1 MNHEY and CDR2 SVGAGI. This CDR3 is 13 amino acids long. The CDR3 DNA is TGTGCCAGCAGTTACTCCCTCCCGGGGGAGCAGTACTTC. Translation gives CASSYSLPGEQYF.

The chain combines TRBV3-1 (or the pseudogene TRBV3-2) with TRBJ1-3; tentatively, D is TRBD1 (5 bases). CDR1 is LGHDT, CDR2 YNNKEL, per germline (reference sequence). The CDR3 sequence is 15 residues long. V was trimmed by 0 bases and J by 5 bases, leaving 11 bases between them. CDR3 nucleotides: TGTGCCAGCAGCCAAGATCCCAGGGCTAGAAACACCATATATTTT. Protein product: CASSQDPRARNTIYF.

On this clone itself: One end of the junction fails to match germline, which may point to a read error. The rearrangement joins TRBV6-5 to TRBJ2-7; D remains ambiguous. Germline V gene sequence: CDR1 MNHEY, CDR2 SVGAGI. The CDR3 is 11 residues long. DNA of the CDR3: TGTGCCAGCAGTTACTCCTCCGAGCAGTACTTC. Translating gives CASSYSSEQYF.

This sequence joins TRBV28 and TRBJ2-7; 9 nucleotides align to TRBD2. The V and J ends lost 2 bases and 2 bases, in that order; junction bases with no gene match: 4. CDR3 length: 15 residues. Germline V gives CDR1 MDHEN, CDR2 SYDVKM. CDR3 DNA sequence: TGTGCCAGCAGTTTAGTAGCGGGAGAGGCCTACGAGCAGTACTTC. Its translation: CASSLVAGEAYEQYF.

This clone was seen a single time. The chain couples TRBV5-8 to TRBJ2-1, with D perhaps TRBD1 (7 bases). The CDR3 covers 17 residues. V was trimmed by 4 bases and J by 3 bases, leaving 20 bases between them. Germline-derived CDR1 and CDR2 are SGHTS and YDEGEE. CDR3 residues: CASSGGWLTGNYNEQFF. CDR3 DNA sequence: TGTGCCAGCAGCGGGGGGTGGTTGACAGGGAACTACAATGAGCAGTTCTTC.

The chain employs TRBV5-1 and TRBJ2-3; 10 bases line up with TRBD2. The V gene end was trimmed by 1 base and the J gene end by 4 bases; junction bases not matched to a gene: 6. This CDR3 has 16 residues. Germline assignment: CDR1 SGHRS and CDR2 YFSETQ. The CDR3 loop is CASSLNSGRLADTQYF. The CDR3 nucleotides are TGCGCCAGCAGCTTGAATAGCGGGAGGCTCGCAGATACGCAGTATTTT.

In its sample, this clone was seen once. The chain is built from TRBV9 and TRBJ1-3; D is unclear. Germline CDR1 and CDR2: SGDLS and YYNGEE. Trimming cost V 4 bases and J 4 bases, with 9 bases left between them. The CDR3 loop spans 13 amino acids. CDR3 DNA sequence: TGTGCCAGCAGCTCCCTCGGGGGAAACACCATATATTTT. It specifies CASSSLGGNTIYF.

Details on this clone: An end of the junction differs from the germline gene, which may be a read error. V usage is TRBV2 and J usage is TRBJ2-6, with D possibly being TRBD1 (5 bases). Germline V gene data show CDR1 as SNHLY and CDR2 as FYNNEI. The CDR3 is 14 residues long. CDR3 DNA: TGTGCCAGCAGTGCAAACTCTGGGGCCAACGTGCTGACTTTC. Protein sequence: CASSANSGANVLTF.

CDR3 residues: CASSPRPAPASGADTQYF. The CDR3 DNA reads TGTGCCAGCAGCCCCCGGCCGGCCCCGGCTAGCGGGGCAGATACGCAGTATTTT. The chain couples TRBV3-1 (or the pseudogene TRBV3-2) to TRBJ2-3, with TRBD2 matching over 9 bases. The CDR3 loop spans 18 amino acids. In germline, CDR1 is LGHDT, CDR2 YNNKEL (reference sequence). The V gene end was trimmed by 4 bases and the J gene end by 4 bases; junction bases not matched to a gene: 15.

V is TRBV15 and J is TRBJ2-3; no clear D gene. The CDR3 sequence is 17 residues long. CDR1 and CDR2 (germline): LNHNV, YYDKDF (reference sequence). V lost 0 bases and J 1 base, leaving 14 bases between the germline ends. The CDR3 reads CATSRDIPVGRTDTQYF. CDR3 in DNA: TGTGCCACCAGCAGAGATATTCCGGTTGGGCGCACAGATACGCAGTATTTT.